The clone carrying this TCR beta chain came up many times. Its cognate antigen is unknown. This CDR3 is 15 amino acids long. Germline assignment: CDR1 SGHRS and CDR2 YFSETQ. Trimming took 4 bases from V and 7 from J; bases not matched to a gene: 5. This entry belongs to a study of identical twins. TCRdb reprocessed the 5' RACE reads via MiXCR and lists one record per CDR3 protein. The sample contains about 220,000 distinct CDR3 sequences, roughly 7.5% of which appear only once. Study observations and caveats: Where beta out-of-frame sequences were concerned, excess twin sharing was weaker. Out-of-frame alpha sequences common to twins were enriched for low generation probability. In cord blood, abundant beta clonotypes had fewer insertions; memory showed no trend.

This sample also belongs to another study, concerning yellow fever vaccine responses in identical twins. That source adds: In identical twins, vaccine T cell responses appeared partly shared and partly individual.

This TCR was sampled from a woman between 18 and 29 years old in good health. This chain uses TRBV5-1 with TRBJ2-1; 13 bases are shared with TRBD2. Sequenced: memory (CD45RO+) T cells sorted from blood. Here the CDR3 reads CASSRLAGGANEQFF. In DNA form, the CDR3 reads TGCGCCAGCAGCCGACTAGCGGGGGGAGCGAATGAGCAGTTCTTC.